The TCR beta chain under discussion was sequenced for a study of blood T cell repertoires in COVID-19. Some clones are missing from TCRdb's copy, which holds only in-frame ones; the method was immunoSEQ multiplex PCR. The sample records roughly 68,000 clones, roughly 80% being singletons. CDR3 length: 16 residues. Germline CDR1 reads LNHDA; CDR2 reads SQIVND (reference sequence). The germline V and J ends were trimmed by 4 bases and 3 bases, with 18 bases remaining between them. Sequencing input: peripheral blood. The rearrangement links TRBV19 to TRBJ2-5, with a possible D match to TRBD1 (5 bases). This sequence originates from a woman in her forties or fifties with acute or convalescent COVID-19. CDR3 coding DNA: TGTGCCAGTAGTACCATCGGAAGGGGCCACAAAGAGACCCAGTACTTC. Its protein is CASSTIGRGHKETQYF.